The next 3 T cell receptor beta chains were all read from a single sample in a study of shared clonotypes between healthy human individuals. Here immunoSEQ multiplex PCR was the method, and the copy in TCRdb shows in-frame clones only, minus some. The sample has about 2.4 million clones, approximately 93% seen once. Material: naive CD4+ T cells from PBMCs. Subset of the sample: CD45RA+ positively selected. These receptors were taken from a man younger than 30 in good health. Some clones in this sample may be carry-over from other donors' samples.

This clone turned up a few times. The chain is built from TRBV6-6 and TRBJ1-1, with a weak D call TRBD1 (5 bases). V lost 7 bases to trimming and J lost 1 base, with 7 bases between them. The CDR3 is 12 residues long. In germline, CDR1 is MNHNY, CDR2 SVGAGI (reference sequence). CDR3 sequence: CASNQGNTEAFF. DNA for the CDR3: TGTGCCAGCAACCAGGGGAACACTGAAGCTTTCTTT.

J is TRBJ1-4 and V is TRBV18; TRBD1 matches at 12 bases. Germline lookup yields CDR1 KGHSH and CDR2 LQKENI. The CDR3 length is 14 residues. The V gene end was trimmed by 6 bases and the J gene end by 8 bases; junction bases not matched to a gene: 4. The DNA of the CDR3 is TGTGCCAGCTCGGGGACAGGGGGCAGAGAAAAACTGTTTTTT. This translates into CASSGTGGREKLFF. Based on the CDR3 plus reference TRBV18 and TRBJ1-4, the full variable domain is NAGVMQNPRHLVRRRGQEARLRCSPMKGHSHVYWYRQLPEEGLKFMVYLQKENIIDESGMPKERFSAEFPKEGPSILRIQQVVRGDSAAYFCASSGTGGREKLFFGSGTQLSVL.

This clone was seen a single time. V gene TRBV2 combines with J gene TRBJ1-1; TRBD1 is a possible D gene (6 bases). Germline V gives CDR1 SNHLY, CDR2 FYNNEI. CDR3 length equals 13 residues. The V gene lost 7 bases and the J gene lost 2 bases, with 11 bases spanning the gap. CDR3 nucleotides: TGTGCCAGCATAAGGGACACTAACACTGAAGCTTTCTTT. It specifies CASIRDTNTEAFF.